The 3 T cell receptor beta chains below come from one sample, sequenced in a study of T cells after yellow fever vaccination. In TCRdb, the 5' RACE reads were re-called with MiXCR into one record per CDR3 protein. The sample lists 400,000 or so distinct CDR3 sequences, under 7.5% occurring once. Here the sequenced sample was PBMCs, taken 5 days after the yellow fever booster vaccination. These receptors originate from a man aged 25-45 years who received the YFV17D yellow fever vaccine.

At least ten counts were recorded for this clonotype. The chain uses TRBV7-2 and TRBJ2-4; 11 bases agree with TRBD2. The CDR3 spans 18 residues. V was pared by 5 bases and J by 1 base, with 10 bases of the junction left unmatched. Germline lookup yields CDR1 SGHTA and CDR2 FQGNSA. CDR3 in amino acids: CASSLTSGSGRAKNIQYF. CDR3 sequence (DNA): TGTGCCAGCAGCCTTACTAGCGGGAGCGGGCGCGCCAAAAACATTCAGTACTTC.

J is TRBJ2-1 and V is TRBV12-3 or TRBV12-4; D unclear. Trimming stripped 4 bases from V and 8 bases from J, with 12 bases between. The CDR3 covers 13 residues. The CDR3 here is CASSSPFFHEQFF. The CDR3 DNA reads as TGTGCCAGCAGTTCCCCCTTTTTCCATGAGCAGTTCTTC.

This chain joins TRBV5-4 and TRBJ2-5, with D uncertain. CDR1 is SGHNT, CDR2 YYREEE, per germline (reference sequence). Trimming left V 7 bases short and J 1 base short, with 17 bases between. The CDR3 consists of 15 residues. CDR3: CASLRLPGLQETQYF. CDR3 nucleotides: TGTGCCAGCCTCCGTCTGCCCGGCCTCCAAGAGACCCAGTACTTC.